Listed below are T cell receptor beta chains from one sample, sequenced in a study of blood T cell repertoires in COVID-19. This table comes from immunoSEQ multiplex PCR, and its TCRdb copy is limited to in-frame clones, with some not included. Among 190,000 or so clones listed, approximately 80% were seen once. The material sequenced was PBMCs or T cells enriched from blood (not recorded which). All receptors come from a man aged 40-55 years who had recovered from COVID-19. CDR3s include the opening cysteine and the closing phenylalanine or tryptophan. The D gene is left open where the match is weak. Clone sizes are given selectively: once, few, many, or a class where the clone is expanded.

.	TRBV28	TRBJ1-4	.	TGTGCCAGCAGTACAGGGCATGAAAAACTGTTTTTT	CASSTGHEKLFF
.	TRBV9	TRBJ1-2	.	TGTGCCAGCAGCGTAGAGGGGGACGTACTCGCACCATATGGCTACACCTTC	CASSVEGDVLAPYGYTF
.	TRBV2	TRBJ1-5	TRBD1	TGTGCCAGCATGGGACAGGAGAATCAGCCCCAGCATTTT	CASMGQENQPQHF
.	TRBV15	TRBJ2-7	.	TGTGCCACCAGCAGAGATACAGATTCATACGAGCAGTACTTC	CATSRDTDSYEQYF
medium-sized	TRBV6-1	TRBJ2-3	TRBD2	TGTGCCAGCAGTGAAGTAGCGGGAGGGCCAGATACGCAGTATTTT	CASSEVAGGPDTQYF
.	TRBV7-3	TRBJ2-5	.	TGTGCCAGCAGCTCAGCGACCCAAGAGACCCAGTACTTC	CASSSATQETQYF
.	TRBV10-3	TRBJ2-7	.	TGTGCCATCAGTGAGTCGTTGGGTAGCCGCGACGAGCAGTACTTC	CAISESLGSRDEQYF
.	TRBV7-2	TRBJ2-3	.	TGTGCCAGCAGCTTGAACAATGCAGATACGCAGTATTTT	CASSLNNADTQYF
.	TRBV7-8	TRBJ2-5	.	TGTGCCAGCAGCTTAAAACGCGGTTCTTACCAAGAGACCCAGTACTTC	CASSLKRGSYQETQYF
.	TRBV4-1	TRBJ1-2	TRBD1	TGCGCCAGCAGCCAAGCCTCCACAGGGGGGTTTAGAGGCTACACCTTC	CASSQASTGGFRGYTF
few	TRBV6-5	TRBJ2-5	.	TGTGCCAGCAGGTTCTCGGCAGGGGTTCAAGAGACCCAGTACTTC	CASRFSAGVQETQYF
.	TRBV28	TRBJ2-3	.	TGTGCCAGCACTAAGCGGACAGATACGCAGTATTTT	CASTKRTDTQYF
.	TRBV7-6	TRBJ2-7	TRBD1	TGTGCCAGCAGCTTAGGGGACAGGCCCGAGCAGTACTTC	CASSLGDRPEQYF
.	TRBV28	TRBJ1-2	.	TGTGCCAGCGGCAGGGCTTATGGCTACACCTTC	CASGRAYGYTF
.	TRBV18	TRBJ1-1	.	TGTGCCAGCTCACCAAACAGCTTGAACACTGAAGCTTTCTTT	CASSPNSLNTEAFF
.	TRBV30	TRBJ1-1	.	TGTGCCTGGAGTCCCGGGTTTCCCCTGAACACTGAAGCTTTCTTT	CAWSPGFPLNTEAFF
.	TRBV7-2	TRBJ1-2	.	TGTGCCAGCAGCTTGCCCAGGAACTATGGCTACACCTTC	CASSLPRNYGYTF
.	TRBV29-1	TRBJ1-1	.	TGCAGCGGCGACAGGAACACTGAAGCTTTCTTT	CSGDRNTEAFF
.	TRBV2	TRBJ1-1	.	TGTGCCAGCAGTGAAGCGTGGCAGAACACTGAAGCTTTCTTT	CASSEAWQNTEAFF
.	TRBV2	TRBJ2-2	TRBD2	TGTGCCAGCAGGTCTTGGACTAGCCACACCGGGGAGCTGTTTTTT	CASRSWTSHTGELFF
.	TRBV29-1	TRBJ1-5	TRBD1	TGCAGTGTTATGGCAGGGGGCGCCGGCAATCAGCCCCAGCATTTT	CSVMAGGAGNQPQHF
.	TRBV2	TRBJ1-1	.	TGTGCCAGCTTCGAGGGGAACACTGAAGCTTTCTTT	CASFEGNTEAFF
.	TRBV18	TRBJ1-5	.	TGTGCCAGCTCACCACCGGGAGGGAATAGCAATCAGCCCCAGCATTTT	CASSPPGGNSNQPQHF
.	TRBV6-5	TRBJ2-3	.	TGTGCCAGCCGATGGGACATTACAGATACGCAGTATTTT	CASRWDITDTQYF
.	TRBV28	TRBJ1-1	TRBD1	TGTGCCAGCGCTGAGCAGGGGGCGAACACTGAAGCTTTCTTT	CASAEQGANTEAFF
once	TRBV14	TRBJ2-1	.	TGTGCCAGCAGCCTAGGGTATGTCGGGGACAATGAGCAGTTCTTC	CASSLGYVGDNEQFF
.	TRBV3-1/TRBV3-2	TRBJ2-6	.	TGTGCCAGCAGCCAACCGGGGAGCTCTGGGGCCAACGTCCTGACTTTC	CASSQPGSSGANVLTF
.	TRBV2	TRBJ1-3	.	TGTGCCAGCTCTAGCCCTGGGAACACCATATATTTT	CASSSPGNTIYF
.	TRBV6-5	TRBJ1-1	.	TGTGCCAGCATCTACACAGGGATGAACACTGAAGCTTTCTTT	CASIYTGMNTEAFF
.	TRBV19	TRBJ1-1	.	TGTGCCAGTAGTCTCCCGGGAGAGAACACTGAAGCTTTCTTT	CASSLPGENTEAFF